This note documents a single T cell receptor (beta chain) sequence. Its antigen remains unknown. Each sorted subset replicate got 200 ng genomic DNA, 25,000 to 30,000 genomes. Data came from immunoSEQ multiplex PCR; TCRdb stores just in-frame clones and leaves some out. The sample carries hundreds of thousands of clones, around 95% recorded once. The naive CD8 population came from CD45RO-negative cells selected for CCR7, without terminally differentiated effector memory CD45RA+ cells. These data come from a study of shared clonotypes between healthy human individuals. Study context: Donors were two women and a few men aged 18 to 49. Per donor, CD8 memory used one plate, CD8 naive used two, CD4 memory used three and CD4 naive used three.

General study results and limits: Relative to clonotypes present in all four donors, those not shared had lower generation probabilities.

Input material: naive CD8+ T cells sorted from blood. This clonotype was sampled from a woman between 25 and 40 years old in good health.

CDR3 in amino acids: CASSPGQMYEQYF. The CDR3 DNA sequence: TGTGCCAGCAGTCCGGGACAGATGTACGAGCAGTACTTC. This chain joins TRBV25-1 and TRBJ2-5; TRBD1 agrees at 7 bases. The end of the DNA fits TRBJ2-7 better, so the J call may be wrong. This CDR3 is built from 13 residues. Germline-derived CDR1 and CDR2 are MGHDK and SYGVNS.